These T cell receptor beta chains were read from a single sample in a study of metastatic and nonmetastatic thyroid tumors. TCRdb redid the clone calls on the PCR reads using MiXCR. Of about 26,000 clones in the sample, about 15% were seen once. Sequenced: blood. Receptor source: a female donor with papillary thyroid cancer or a benign thyroid nodule (not recorded which). Some clones in this sample may be carry-over from other donors' samples. Each CDR3 is given with its conserved first and last residue. The D gene is left open where the match is weak. Expanded clones get a size class; other rows say once, few or many, or leave the size out.

J gene: TRBJ1-4; clone size: NA; D gene: NA; V gene: TRBV5-1; CDR3 DNA: TGCGCCAGCAGCTTGAGGCTAGGAGGGACAACTAATGAAAAACTGTTTTTT; CDR3 protein: CASSLRLGGTTNEKLFF
J gene: TRBJ2-4; clone size: NA; D gene: TRBD1; V gene: TRBV20-1; CDR3 DNA: TGCAGTGCTGGAGACAGGGGGGCCAAAAACATTAAGTACTTC; CDR3 protein: CSAGDRGAKNIKYF
J gene: TRBJ2-5; clone size: many; D gene: NA; V gene: TRBV6-1; CDR3 DNA: TGTGCCAGCAGACCACAGGGATTGGAGACCCAGTACTTC; CDR3 protein: CASRPQGLETQYF
J gene: TRBJ2-2; clone size: many; D gene: NA; V gene: TRBV4-3; CDR3 DNA: TGCGCCAGCAGTTTGGAAGGCAGAAGCACCGGGGAGCTGTTTTTT; CDR3 protein: CASSLEGRSTGELFF
J gene: TRBJ2-5; clone size: many; D gene: NA; V gene: TRBV12-3/TRBV12-4; CDR3 DNA: TGTGCCAGCAGCCTAAACTACAACCAAGAGACCCAGTACTTC; CDR3 protein: CASSLNYNQETQYF
J gene: TRBJ2-7; clone size: many; D gene: NA; V gene: TRBV13; CDR3 DNA: TGTGCCAGCCACCAGGGGAGGTCCTACGAGCAGTACTTC; CDR3 protein: CASHQGRSYEQYF
J gene: TRBJ2-1; clone size: many; D gene: TRBD2; V gene: TRBV10-1; CDR3 DNA: TGCGCCAGCAGTGAGTCGGTAGCGGGGATTCCTGAGCAGTTCTTC; CDR3 protein: CASSESVAGIPEQFF
J gene: TRBJ2-3; clone size: many; D gene: NA; V gene: TRBV24-1; CDR3 DNA: TGTGCCACCAGTGATCCTCGCGGGGCAGCCGATTTAGCCACAGATACGCAGTATTTT; CDR3 protein: CATSDPRGAADLATDTQYF
J gene: TRBJ1-2; clone size: NA; D gene: TRBD1; V gene: TRBV5-5; CDR3 DNA: TGTGCCAGCAGCTTGGAAGGGGGCCGGGGTTATGGCTACACCTTC; CDR3 protein: CASSLEGGRGYGYTF
J gene: TRBJ1-2; clone size: many; D gene: NA; V gene: TRBV3-1; CDR3 DNA: TGTGCCAGCAGCCAAGAGGTCTACGGGGGGAGCTATGGCTACACCTTC; CDR3 protein: CASSQEVYGGSYGYTF
J gene: TRBJ2-3; clone size: many; D gene: NA; V gene: TRBV10-3; CDR3 DNA: TGTGCCATCAAAGGGGGGTCAGATACGCAGTATTTT; CDR3 protein: CAIKGGSDTQYF
J gene: TRBJ2-2; clone size: medium-sized; D gene: NA; V gene: TRBV6-6; CDR3 DNA: TGTGCCAGCAGTTACTCTAAGGCGGGAACGAACACCGGGGAGCTGTTTTTT; CDR3 protein: CASSYSKAGTNTGELFF
J gene: TRBJ2-2; clone size: NA; D gene: NA; V gene: TRBV5-1; CDR3 DNA: TGCGCCAGCAACGCAGGGCTTAACACCGTGGAGCTGTTTTTT; CDR3 protein: CASNAGLNTVELFF
J gene: TRBJ1-1; clone size: many; D gene: NA; V gene: TRBV20-1; CDR3 DNA: TGCAGTGCTAGTTTCCGCAACACTGAAGCTTTCTTT; CDR3 protein: CSASFRNTEAFF
J gene: TRBJ2-3; clone size: many; D gene: TRBD1; V gene: TRBV11-2; CDR3 DNA: TGTGCCAGCAGTTTACAGGGGGCGCGCACAGATACGCAGTATTTT; CDR3 protein: CASSLQGARTDTQYF
J gene: TRBJ1-1; clone size: NA; D gene: NA; V gene: TRBV5-4; CDR3 DNA: TGTGCCAGCAGCTTGGGACAAATCATGAACACTGAAGCTTTCTTT; CDR3 protein: CASSLGQIMNTEAFF